This T cell receptor (beta chain) derives from a study of OX40 agonist ivuxolimab in advanced cancers. Study-wide background: As their treatment, patients were administered ivuxolimab, an agonistic anti-OX40 (CD134) antibody.

The CDR3 totals 16 residues. Autoimmune disease history or systemic immunosuppression meant exclusion. The protocol was immunoSEQ multiplex PCR, while the TCRdb copy is restricted to in-frame clones and leaves out a portion. The sample shows some 90,000 clones, around 87% of them seen only once. This chain joins TRBV21-1 and TRBJ2-7; the table gives TRBD2 as D, unverified against the DNA. TRBV21-1 is deemed a pseudogene. The sample in question was CD4+ or CD8+ T cells sorted from blood, obtained in a trial of the OX40 agonist ivuxolimab. This TCR derives from an adult with an advanced solid tumor such as melanoma, head and neck, liver or kidney cancer. This CDR3 reads CASSKPGLAGVHEQYF. In nucleotides, the CDR3 is TGTGCCAGCAGCAAACCTGGACTAGCGGGAGTTCACGAGCAGTACTTC.